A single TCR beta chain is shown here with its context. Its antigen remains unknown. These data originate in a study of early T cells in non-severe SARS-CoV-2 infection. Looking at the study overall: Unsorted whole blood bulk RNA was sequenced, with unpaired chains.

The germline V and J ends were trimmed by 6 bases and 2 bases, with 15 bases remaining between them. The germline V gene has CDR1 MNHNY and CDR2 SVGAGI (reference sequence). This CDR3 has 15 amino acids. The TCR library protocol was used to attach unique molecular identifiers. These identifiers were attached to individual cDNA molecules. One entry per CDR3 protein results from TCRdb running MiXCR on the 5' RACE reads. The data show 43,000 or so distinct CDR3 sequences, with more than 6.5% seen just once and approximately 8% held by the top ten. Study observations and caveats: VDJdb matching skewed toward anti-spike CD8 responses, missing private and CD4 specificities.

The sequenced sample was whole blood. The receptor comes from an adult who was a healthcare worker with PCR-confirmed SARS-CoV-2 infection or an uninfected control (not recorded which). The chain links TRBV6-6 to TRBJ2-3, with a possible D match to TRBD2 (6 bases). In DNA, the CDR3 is TGTGCCAGCAGCCTTAGCGGTACGATCACAGATACGCAGTATTTT. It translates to CASSLSGTITDTQYF.